These 9 T cell receptor beta chains were sequenced from one sample in a study of shared clonotypes between healthy human individuals. Profiling relied on immunoSEQ multiplex PCR, and the TCRdb table lists in-frame clones only, not all of them. Counted here are some 1.5 million clones, around 98% occurring once; the ten biggest clones make up around 0.47%. The sequencing input was naive CD4+ T cells sorted from blood. Subset indicated: CD45RA+ positively selected. The source is a young man in good health.

Note on this clone: Other DNA sequences from this sample encode an identical CDR3 as well. The chain uses TRBV18 and TRBJ2-5; 14 nucleotides match TRBD2. V was pared by 6 bases and J by 4 bases, with 7 bases of the junction left unmatched. The CDR3 sequence is 16 residues long. Germline CDR1 and CDR2: KGHSH and LQKENI. CDR3 sequence: CASSPGLAGVGETQYF. The DNA of the CDR3 is TGTGCCAGCTCTCCGGGACTAGCGGGAGTCGGAGAGACCCAGTACTTC. Full variable domain (rest looked up from reference TRBV18 and TRBJ2-5): NAGVMQNPRHLVRRRGQEARLRCSPMKGHSHVYWYRQLPEEGLKFMVYLQKENIIDESGMPKERFSAEFPKEGPSILRIQQVVRGDSAAYFCASSPGLAGVGETQYFGPGTRLLVL.

In its sample, this clone was seen once. The chain recombines TRBV9 with TRBJ2-3; D gene unclear. The CDR3 is 12 amino acids. CDR1 is SGDLS and CDR2 is YYNGEE in the germline V gene. V was clipped by 4 bases and J by 7 bases, with 10 bases between them. As DNA, the CDR3 is TGTGCCAGCAGCCCCCGCACGAATACGCAGTATTTT. It codes for CASSPRTNTQYF. The full variable domain, with the rest looked up from reference TRBV9 and TRBJ2-3, is DSGVTQTPKHLITATGQRVTLRCSPRSGDLSVYWYQQSLDQGLQFLIQYYNGEERAKGNILERFSAQQFPDLHSELNLSSLELGDSALYFCASSPRTNTQYFGPGTRLTVL.

This rearrangement joins TRBV21-1 to TRBJ2-3; the tabulated D call, TRBD2, remains unverified against the DNA. TRBV21-1 is classified as a pseudogene. This CDR3 comprises 17 residues. CDR3 DNA: TGTGCCAGCAGCAAACTCCGGGGGAAAGATGGCGTTGATACGCAGTATTTT. It yields the protein CASSKLRGKDGVDTQYF.

The V call is TRBV18, the J call TRBJ1-5, with D tentatively TRBD1 (6 bases). CDR3 length: 14 amino acids. Germline CDR1 reads KGHSH; CDR2 reads LQKENI. Trimming stripped 5 bases from V and 1 base from J, with 9 bases between. CDR3: CASSGQKSNQPQHF. Written as DNA, the CDR3 is TGTGCCAGCTCAGGACAGAAAAGCAATCAGCCCCAGCATTTT.

The count of this clone is one. The rearrangement joins TRBV5-5 to TRBJ2-1, with 8 bases lining up with TRBD2. Germline values: CDR1 SGHKS, CDR2 YYEKEE (reference sequence). The CDR3 spans 17 residues. V gave up 0 bases and J gave up 0 bases; unmatched junction bases: 5. The CDR3 protein is CASSLVLAAPSYNEQFF. CDR3 in DNA: TGTGCCAGCAGCTTGGTACTAGCGGCCCCCTCCTACAATGAGCAGTTCTTC.

This chain joins TRBV5-5 and TRBJ2-7; 9 bases map to TRBD1. CDR3 length equals 15 residues. V lost 3 bases to trimming and J lost 2 bases; unmatched junction nucleotides: 6. Germline lookup yields CDR1 SGHKS and CDR2 YYEKEE (reference sequence). The CDR3 reads CASSSGRTGAYEQYF. For the CDR3, the DNA is TGTGCCAGCAGCTCGGGAAGGACAGGGGCCTACGAGCAGTACTTC.

The chain combines TRBV5-4 with TRBJ2-1; 12 bases align to TRBD2. The germline gives CDR1 SGHNT, CDR2 YYREEE (reference sequence). The CDR3 totals 15 residues. The ends lost 4 bases at V and 3 bases at J; junction bases unmatched: 2. The CDR3 region is CASSRTSGNYNEQFF. The CDR3 region has the DNA TGTGCCAGCAGCCGGACTAGCGGGAACTACAATGAGCAGTTCTTC.

The J gene is TRBJ1-5, the V gene TRBV5-8; 9 nucleotides match TRBD1. The germline V gene encodes CDR1 SGHTS and CDR2 YDEGEE. The CDR3 contains 14 residues. J gave up 5 bases and V 3 bases, and 3 bases lay outside the gene matches. CDR3 in amino acids: CASSWRTGDQPQHF. As DNA, the CDR3 is TGTGCCAGCAGCTGGAGGACAGGGGATCAGCCCCAGCATTTT.

The V call is TRBV6-5, the J call TRBJ2-5; weak D call: TRBD2 (6 bases). Germline assignment: CDR1 MNHEY and CDR2 SVGAGI. The CDR3 is 13 amino acids. V was shortened by 8 bases and J by 4 bases, with 14 bases between the two germline ends. The CDR3 region has the DNA TGTGCCAGCCAGAATAGCGGCAGAGAGACCCAGTACTTC. Translated: CASQNSGRETQYF.